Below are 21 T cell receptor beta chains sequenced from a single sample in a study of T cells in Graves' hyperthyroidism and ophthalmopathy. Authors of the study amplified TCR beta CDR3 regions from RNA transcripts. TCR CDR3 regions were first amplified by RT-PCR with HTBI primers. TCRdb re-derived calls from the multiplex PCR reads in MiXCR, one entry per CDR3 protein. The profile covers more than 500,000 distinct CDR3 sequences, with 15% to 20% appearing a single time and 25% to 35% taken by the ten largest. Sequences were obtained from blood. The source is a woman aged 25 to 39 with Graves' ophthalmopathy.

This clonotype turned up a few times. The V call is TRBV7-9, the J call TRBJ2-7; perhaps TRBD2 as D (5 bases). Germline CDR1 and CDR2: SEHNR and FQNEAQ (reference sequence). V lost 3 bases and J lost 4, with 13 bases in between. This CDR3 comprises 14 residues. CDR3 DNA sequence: TGTGCCAGCAGCTTTGCGGAAGAGGGATACGAGCAGTACTTC. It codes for CASSFAEEGYEQYF.

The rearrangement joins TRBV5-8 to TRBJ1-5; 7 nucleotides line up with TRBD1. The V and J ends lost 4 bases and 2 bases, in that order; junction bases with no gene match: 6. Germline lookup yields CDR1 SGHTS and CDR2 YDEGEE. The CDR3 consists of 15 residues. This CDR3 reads CASSITGVGNQPQHF. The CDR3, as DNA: TGTGCCAGCAGCATCACAGGGGTCGGCAATCAGCCCCAGCATTTT.

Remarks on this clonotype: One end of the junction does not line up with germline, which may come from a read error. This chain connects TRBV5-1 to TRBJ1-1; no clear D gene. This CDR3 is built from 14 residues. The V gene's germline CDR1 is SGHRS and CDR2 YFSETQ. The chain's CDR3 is CASSFGGGDTEAFF. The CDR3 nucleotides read TGTGCCAGCAGCTTCGGAGGCGGGGACACTGAAGCTTTCTTT. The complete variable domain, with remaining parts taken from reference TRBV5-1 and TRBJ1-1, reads KAGVTQTPRYLIKTRGQQVTLSCSPISGHRSVSWYQQTPGQGLQFLFEYFSETQRNKGNFPGRFSGRQFSNSRSEMNVSTLELGDSALYLCASSFGGGDTEAFFGQGTRLTVV.

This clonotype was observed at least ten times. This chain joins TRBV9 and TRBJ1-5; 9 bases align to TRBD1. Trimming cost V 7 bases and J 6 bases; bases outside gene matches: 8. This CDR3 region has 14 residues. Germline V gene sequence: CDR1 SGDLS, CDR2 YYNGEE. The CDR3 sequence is CASGGQGLSQPQHF. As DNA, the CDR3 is TGTGCCAGCGGAGGACAGGGGCTAAGTCAGCCCCAGCATTTT.

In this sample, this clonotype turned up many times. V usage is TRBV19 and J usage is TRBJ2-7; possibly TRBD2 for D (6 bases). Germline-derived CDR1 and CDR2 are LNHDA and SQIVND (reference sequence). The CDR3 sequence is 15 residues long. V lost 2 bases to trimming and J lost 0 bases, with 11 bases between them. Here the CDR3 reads CASSINSGFSYEQYF. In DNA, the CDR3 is TGTGCCAGTAGTATAAATAGCGGCTTCTCCTACGAGCAGTACTTC.

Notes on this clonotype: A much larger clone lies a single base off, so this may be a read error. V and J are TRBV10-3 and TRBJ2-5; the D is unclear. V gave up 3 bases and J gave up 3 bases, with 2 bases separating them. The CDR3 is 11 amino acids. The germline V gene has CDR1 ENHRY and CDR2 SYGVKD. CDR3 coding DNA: TGTGCCATCAGTGAAGAAGAGACCCAGTACTTC. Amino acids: CAISEEETQYF.

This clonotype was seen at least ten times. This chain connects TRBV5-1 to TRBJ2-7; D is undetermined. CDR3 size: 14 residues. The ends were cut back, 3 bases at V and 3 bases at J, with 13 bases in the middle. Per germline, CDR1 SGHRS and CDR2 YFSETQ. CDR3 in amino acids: CASSSSIRNYEQYF. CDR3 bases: TGCGCCAGCAGCTCATCGATTAGAAACTACGAGCAGTACTTC.

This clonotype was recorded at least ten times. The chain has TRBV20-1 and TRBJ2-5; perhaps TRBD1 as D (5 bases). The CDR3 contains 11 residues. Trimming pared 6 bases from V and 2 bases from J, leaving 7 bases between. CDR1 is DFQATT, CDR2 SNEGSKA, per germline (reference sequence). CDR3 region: CSARQQETQYF. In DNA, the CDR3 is TGCAGTGCCAGACAGCAAGAGACCCAGTACTTC.

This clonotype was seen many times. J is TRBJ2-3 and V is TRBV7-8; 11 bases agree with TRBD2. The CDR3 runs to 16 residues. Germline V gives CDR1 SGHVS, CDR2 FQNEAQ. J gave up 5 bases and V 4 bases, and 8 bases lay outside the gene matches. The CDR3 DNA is TGTGCCAGCAGCTCCCGACTAGCGGGACTGATAGATACGCAGTATTTT. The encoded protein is CASSSRLAGLIDTQYF.

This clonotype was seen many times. The CDR3 region is CSAPVQGGYGYTF. For the CDR3, the DNA is TGCAGTGCTCCCGTCCAGGGCGGCTATGGCTACACCTTC. The rearrangement joins TRBV20-1 to TRBJ1-2, with D possibly matching TRBD1 (5 bases). This CDR3 has 13 amino acids. With 5 bases removed from V and 4 bases from J, the gap between germline ends came to 14 bases. CDR1 and CDR2 (germline): DFQATT, SNEGSKA (reference sequence).

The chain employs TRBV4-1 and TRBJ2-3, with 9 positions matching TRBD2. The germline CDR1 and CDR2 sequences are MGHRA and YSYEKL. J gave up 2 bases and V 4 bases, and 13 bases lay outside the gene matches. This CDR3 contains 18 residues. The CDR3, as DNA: TGCGCCAGCAGCCGCGTTCCCATGGGCGGGAGGGCCACAGATACGCAGTATTTT. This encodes CASSRVPMGGRATDTQYF.

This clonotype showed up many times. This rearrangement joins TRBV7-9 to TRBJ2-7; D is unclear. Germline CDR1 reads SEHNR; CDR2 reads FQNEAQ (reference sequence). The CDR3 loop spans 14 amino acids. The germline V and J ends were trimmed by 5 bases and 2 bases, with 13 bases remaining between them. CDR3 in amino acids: CASSPRQPPYEQYF. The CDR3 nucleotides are TGTGCCAGCAGCCCCCGGCAGCCCCCCTACGAGCAGTACTTC.

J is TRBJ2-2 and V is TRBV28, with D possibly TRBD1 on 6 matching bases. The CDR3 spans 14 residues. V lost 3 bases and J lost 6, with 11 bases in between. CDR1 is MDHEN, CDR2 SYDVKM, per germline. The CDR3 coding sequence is TGTGCCAGCAGTTTTTCAGGGGTGGCCGGGGAGCTGTTTTTT. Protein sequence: CASSFSGVAGELFF. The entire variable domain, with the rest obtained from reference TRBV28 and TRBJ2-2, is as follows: DVKVTQSSRYLVKRTGEKVFLECVQDMDHENMFWYRQDPGLGLRLIYFSYDVKMKEKGDIPEGYSVSREKKERFSLILESASTNQTSMYLCASSFSGVAGELFFGEGSRLTVL.

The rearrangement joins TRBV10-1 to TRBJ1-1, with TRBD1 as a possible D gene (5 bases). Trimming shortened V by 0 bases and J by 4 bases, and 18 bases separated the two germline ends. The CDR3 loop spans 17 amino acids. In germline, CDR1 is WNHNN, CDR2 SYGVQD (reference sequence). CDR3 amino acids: CASSESGGVLLGTEAFF. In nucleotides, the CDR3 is TGCGCCAGCAGTGAGTCCGGAGGGGTATTGTTAGGCACTGAAGCTTTCTTT.

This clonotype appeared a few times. The CDR3 here is CASSPETGGSGNTIYF. CDR3 in DNA: TGTGCCAGCTCACCGGAGACAGGGGGCTCTGGAAACACCATATATTTT. The chain carries TRBV18 and TRBJ1-3, with 9 bases fitting TRBD1. CDR3 length: 16 amino acids. Germline CDR1 and CDR2: KGHSH and LQKENI. V was pared by 3 bases and J by 0 bases, with 3 bases of the junction left unmatched.

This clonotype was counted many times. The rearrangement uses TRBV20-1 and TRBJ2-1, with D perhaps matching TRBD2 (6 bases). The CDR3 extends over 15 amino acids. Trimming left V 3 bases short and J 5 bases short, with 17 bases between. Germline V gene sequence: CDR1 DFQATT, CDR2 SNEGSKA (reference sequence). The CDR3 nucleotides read TGCAGTGCTAGTGGGCGGGACCATCGACACAATGAGCAGTTCTTC. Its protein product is CSASGRDHRHNEQFF.

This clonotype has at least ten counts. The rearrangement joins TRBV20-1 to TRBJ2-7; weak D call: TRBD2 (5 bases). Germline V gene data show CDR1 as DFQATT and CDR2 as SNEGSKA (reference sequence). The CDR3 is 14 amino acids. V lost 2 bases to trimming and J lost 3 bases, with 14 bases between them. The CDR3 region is CSARSLEGNYEQYF. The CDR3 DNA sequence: TGCAGTGCTAGATCACTAGAAGGGAACTACGAGCAGTACTTC.

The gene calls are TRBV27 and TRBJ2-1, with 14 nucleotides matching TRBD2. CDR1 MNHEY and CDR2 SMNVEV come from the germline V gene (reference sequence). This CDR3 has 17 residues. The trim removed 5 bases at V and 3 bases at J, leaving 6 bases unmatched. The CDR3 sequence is CASSVGTSGSLYNEQFF. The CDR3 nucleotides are TGTGCCAGCAGTGTGGGGACTAGCGGGAGCCTCTACAATGAGCAGTTCTTC.

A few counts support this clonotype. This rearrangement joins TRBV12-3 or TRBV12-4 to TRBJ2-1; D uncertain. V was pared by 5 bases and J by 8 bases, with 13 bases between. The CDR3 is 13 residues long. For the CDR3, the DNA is TGTGCCAGCAGTCGACTCAAATGGGATGAGCAGTTCTTC. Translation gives CASSRLKWDEQFF.

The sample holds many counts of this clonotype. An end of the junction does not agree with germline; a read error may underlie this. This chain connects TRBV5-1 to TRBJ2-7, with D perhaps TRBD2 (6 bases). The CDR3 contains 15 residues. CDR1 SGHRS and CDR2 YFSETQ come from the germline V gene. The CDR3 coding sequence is TGTGCCAGCAGCCCGAGGGACGGGAGCTCCTACGAGCAGTACTTC. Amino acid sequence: CASSPRDGSSYEQYF.

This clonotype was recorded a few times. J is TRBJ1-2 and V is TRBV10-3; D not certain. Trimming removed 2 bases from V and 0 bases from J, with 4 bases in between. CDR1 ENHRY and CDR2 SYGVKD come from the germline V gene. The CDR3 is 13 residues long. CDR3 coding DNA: TGTGCCATCAGTGAGGGGACTAACTATGGCTACACCTTC. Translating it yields CAISEGTNYGYTF.